This is a list of T cell receptor beta chains from one sample in a study of cytomegalovirus exposure and HLA in healthy donors. Sequencing was performed with immunoSEQ multiplex PCR; in TCRdb, only in-frame clones are kept and a portion is missing. The sample holds some 190,000 clones, over 60% seen once. The material sequenced was PBMCs. These receptors were obtained from a man in his thirties or forties in good health and CMV-seropositive. Both conserved end residues are part of each CDR3. A D gene is named only where the DNA matches it firmly. Clone size, where shown, is once, few, many, or a class for clones that have expanded.

>.|TRBV18|TRBJ1-6|.
CASSPPSGGYNSPLHF
TGTGCCAGCTCACCACCCTCTGGGGGGTATAATTCACCCCTCCACTTT
>.|TRBV7-3|TRBJ2-2|.
CASSLRAGDTRTGELFF
TGTGCCAGCAGCTTAAGGGCGGGGGACACTAGGACCGGGGAGCTGTTTTTT
>TRBD1|TRBV28|TRBJ2-7|.
CASSPGQGSSYEQYF
TGTGCCAGCAGTCCCGGACAGGGCAGCTCCTACGAGCAGTACTTC
>TRBD2|TRBV11-1|TRBJ2-7|.
CASSPAGTSGYEQYF
TGTGCCAGCAGCCCAGCCGGGACTAGCGGATACGAGCAGTACTTC
>.|TRBV21-1|TRBJ2-7|few
CASSKPRVYEQYF
TGTGCCAGCAGCAAACCCAGGGTGTACGAGCAGTACTTC
>TRBD2|TRBV7-3|TRBJ2-3|.
CASSSTGGDTQYF
TGTGCCAGCAGCTCAACGGGGGGAGATACGCAGTATTTT
>TRBD2|TRBV5-5|TRBJ2-7|.
CASSLITSGTHPYEQYF
TGTGCCAGCAGCTTAATTACGAGCGGGACCCACCCCTACGAGCAGTACTTC
>.|TRBV6-1|TRBJ2-3|.
CASVRPGHTDTQYF
TGTGCCAGCGTTCGACCGGGACACACAGATACGCAGTATTTT
>TRBD2|TRBV4-2|TRBJ2-7|.
CASSQPGLAGAYEQYF
TGTGCCAGCAGCCAGCCGGGACTAGCAGGGGCCTACGAGCAGTACTTC
>.|TRBV4-1|TRBJ2-4|.
CASSSLGNKNIQYF
TGCGCCAGCAGCAGCCTCGGGAATAAAAACATTCAGTACTTC
>TRBD1|TRBV18|TRBJ1-5|.
CASSQVAGQGSSQHF
TGTGCCAGCTCACAAGTCGCGGGACAGGGGTCTTCCCAGCATTTT
>TRBD2|TRBV9|TRBJ2-5|.
CASSASGGWETQYF
TGTGCCAGCAGCGCTTCGGGAGGTTGGGAGACCCAGTACTTC
>.|TRBV9|TRBJ1-6|.
CASSVSEYNSPLHF
TGTGCCAGCAGCGTATCGGAGTATAATTCACCCCTCCACTTT
>.|TRBV7-2|TRBJ1-2|.
CASSLEAIPNYGYTF
TGTGCCAGCAGCTTAGAAGCGATTCCTAACTATGGCTACACCTTC
>.|TRBV18|TRBJ2-3|few
CASSPVASTDTQYF
TGTGCCAGCTCACCAGTCGCGTCCACAGATACGCAGTATTTT
>.|TRBV14|TRBJ2-7|.
CASSHPDKSYEQYF
TGTGCCAGCAGCCATCCAGACAAGTCCTACGAGCAGTACTTC
>TRBD2|TRBV7-2|TRBJ2-7|.
CASSITSGIKAYEQYF
TGTGCCAGCAGCATTACTAGCGGGATTAAGGCCTACGAGCAGTACTTC
>TRBD1|TRBV7-2|TRBJ2-7|.
CASSPSRTGDYEQYF
TGTGCCAGCAGCCCCTCGCGGACAGGGGACTACGAGCAGTACTTC
>.|TRBV29-1|TRBJ2-1|few
CSVGGDEQFF
TGCAGCGTTGGGGGGGATGAGCAGTTCTTC
>.|TRBV28|TRBJ2-7|.
CASSLGLYEQYF
TGTGCCAGCAGTTTAGGACTCTACGAGCAGTACTTC
>TRBD2|TRBV2|TRBJ2-5|few
CASRRTSGDFQETQYF
TGTGCCAGCAGGCGGACTAGCGGAGACTTTCAAGAGACCCAGTACTTC
>.|TRBV5-1|TRBJ2-1|.
CASSPLSGSSYNEQFF
TGCGCCAGCAGCCCCCTTAGCGGAAGCTCCTACAATGAGCAGTTCTTC
>TRBD1|TRBV4-2|TRBJ1-2|.
CASSEENRGANYGYTF
TGTGCCAGCAGCGAGGAAAACAGGGGGGCCAACTATGGCTACACCTTC
>TRBD1|TRBV15|TRBJ2-7|.
CATSRRQGAYEQYF
TGTGCCACCAGCCGACGGCAGGGGGCCTACGAGCAGTACTTC
>.|TRBV5-6|TRBJ2-6|.
CASSLGHPNLGANVLTF
TGTGCCAGCAGCCTGGGGCACCCGAATCTTGGGGCCAACGTCCTGACTTTC
>TRBD1|TRBV27|TRBJ2-1|once
CASSLFGQGASSYNEQFF
TGTGCCAGCAGTTTATTCGGACAGGGGGCCTCCTCCTACAATGAGCAGTTCTTC
>TRBD1|TRBV19|TRBJ1-2|.
CASSRSRGHDGYTF
TGTGCCAGTAGTCGAAGCAGGGGGCATGATGGCTACACCTTC
>TRBD2|TRBV5-1|TRBJ2-1|.
CASRGLAAHNEQFF
TGCGCCAGCAGAGGCCTAGCGGCCCACAATGAGCAGTTCTTC
>TRBD1|TRBV7-2|TRBJ2-7|few
CASSPGQPNEQYF
TGTGCCAGCAGCCCGGGACAGCCCAACGAGCAGTACTTC
>TRBD1|TRBV6-6|TRBJ1-1|.
CASSNRGGTEAFF
TGTGCCAGCAGCAACAGGGGGGGCACTGAAGCTTTCTTT
>.|TRBV7-9|TRBJ1-2|.
CASSFGWREEDYGYTF
TGTGCCAGCAGCTTCGGTTGGCGAGAGGAAGACTATGGCTACACCTTC
>.|TRBV18|TRBJ1-5|.
CASSPRGGQPQHF
TGTGCCAGCTCACCACGGGGGGGTCAGCCCCAGCATTTT